A single sample is the source of the 4 T cell receptor beta chains below, sequenced in a study of regulatory and conventional T cells in RAG deficiency (dated by TCRdb to 2016 to 2017). Before genomic DNA extraction, regulatory T cells were isolated from blood as CD4+CD25-high CD127-low cells. The method behind the library was the immunoSEQ multiplex PCR assay. This immuneACCESS table, as held by TCRdb, lists in-frame sequences with V and J called but not all clones. Of the missing ones, under half trace to an unresolved V gene in checked studies; the others have no known cause. This sample is represented by under 15,000 clones; approximately 93% of them were singletons. Approximately 1.5% of the sample lies in the top ten. These same records also appear under a second study, on regulatory T cells. Drawing on the second study: The multiplex PCR used 52 forward TRBV primers and 13 reverse TRBJ primers, with assay-based and computational corrections for amplification bias.

The sequenced sample was CD127- CD25+ CD4+ Tregs sorted from blood. These receptors were collected from a human donor in good health.

The V gene is TRBV9, the J gene TRBJ1-5, with TRBD1 as a possible D gene (5 bases). Germline loops: CDR1 SGDLS, CDR2 YYNGEE. There are 15 residues in the CDR3. V was pared by 0 bases and J by 4 bases, with 11 bases between. The CDR3 region is CASSVAGGMNQPQHF. Here the CDR3 DNA reads TGTGCCAGCAGCGTAGCCGGGGGTATGAATCAGCCCCAGCATTTT.

The CDR3 bases are TGTGCCAGCAGGGGGAGCTCTGGGGCCAACGTCCTGACTTTC. Its protein product is CASRGSSGANVLTF. The chain has TRBV6-6 and TRBJ2-6, with D tentatively TRBD2 (5 bases). Trimming removed 6 bases from V and 0 bases from J, with 6 bases in between. Germline loops: CDR1 MNHNY, CDR2 SVGAGI (reference sequence). The CDR3 spans 14 residues.

This clone was seen a single time. The genes are TRBV6-1 and TRBJ1-2; D unresolved. Germline CDR1 is MNHNS and CDR2 is SASEGT. Trimming pared 3 bases from V and 5 bases from J, leaving 16 bases between. The CDR3 is 15 amino acids. CDR3 amino acids: CASSDYLRLFYGYTF. The CDR3 nucleotides read TGTGCCAGCAGTGATTACTTACGCCTATTTTATGGCTACACCTTC.

V gene TRBV15 combines with J gene TRBJ1-2, with TRBD1 identical over 12 bases. CDR3 length: 15 amino acids. CDR1 is LNHNV and CDR2 is YYDKDF in the germline V gene (reference sequence). V lost 3 bases, J lost 5 bases, and 4 bases stayed unmatched. In DNA, the CDR3 is TGTGCCACCAGCAGCCTGGGACAGGGGGCTTATGGCTACACCTTC. Its protein product is CATSSLGQGAYGYTF.